This record concerns one T cell receptor (beta chain) sequence. This clone's antigen is unknown. No much larger clone is present one base from it, and per-base qualities are unavailable. The CDR3 regions of human TCRbeta chains were analyzed by immunosequencing. As for how the authors treated the data: TCRs in the repertoires were compared against a reference library of SARS-CoV-2-specific TCRs that had been generated with the MIRA antigen-specificity platform. Breadth was defined as the fraction of unique TCRs that were SARS-CoV-2-associated, and depth was defined as the fraction of total T cells that were SARS-CoV-2-associated. Each spike-specific TCR was assigned to its reactive spike region and to a CD4 or CD8 class using the MIRA data. Log10-transformed breadth and depth values were compared by one-way ANOVA with Sidak's multiple comparisons tests. TCRdb's version of the immuneACCESS table is confined to in-frame rearrangements and falls short of the full clone set. An unresolved V gene accounts for under half of the shortfall where checked; the remainder is of unknown origin. From that table come the V and J calls and clone size; the DNA was used to work out D and trimming. This sample has about 93,000 clones in its table, and more than 80% of those were observed once. In total, the top ten clones hold 2% to 2.5% of the sample.

The data are from a study of T cell responses to AZD1222 COVID-19 vaccine (TCRdb year 2021). Study-level background: TCR sequencing covered roughly 230 trial participants: 200 to 220 given two doses of AZD1222 and about 26 given two doses of MenACWY control vaccine. Enrollment into the trials was organized by age into subgroups of 18-55, 56-69 and 70-plus years, and those subgroups contained roughly 160, 29 and 62 TCR-sequenced participants, respectively.

This sample's time point label indicates: about 28 days (+/-7) after the second vaccine dose. AZD1222 recipients given second doses at about 4 weeks or at about 12 weeks were pooled, since spike-specific TCR depth and breadth were not found to differ between the two schedules. Samples from vaccinated people were obtained from the UK trials COV001 and COV002, which included a single-blind randomized controlled phase 2/3 trial of AZD1222 (ChAdOx1 nCoV-19) in healthy adults. For TCRbeta chain sequencing, PBMC samples from trial participants were taken at day 0 and at day 28 after the second dose. The investigation overall reported the following: Conclusions about previously exposed vaccinees are limited, since just five to seven AZD1222 recipients were seropositive for SARS-CoV-2 at baseline. After two AZD1222 doses, both the breadth and the depth of spike-specific TCRs were significantly higher than at day 0 and than in MenACWY recipients. Because no day 14 peak-response samples were available, the repertoires could be characterized only after the peak T cell response. Reportedly, almost half of the unique spike-specific TCRs recognized epitopes lying outside the regions that are mutated in the B.1.351 and B.1.1.7 variants. Participants were mostly white British and included more females than males, and it was suggested by the authors that clonal diversity may have been underestimated. CD4 TCRs associated with the vaccine covered the entire spike protein, and the dominant responses were in regions 160-218 and 743-854. The 56-69-year group was small, and its depth increase did not reach significance, likely because of low power.

The germline V gene (reference sequence) gives CDR1 as LGHDT and CDR2 as YNNKEL. V lost 0 bases and J lost 1 base, and the count of bases not matched to a germline gene is 2. The CDR3 sequence holds 16 residues, the cysteine and phenylalanine included. Of the read, only the CDR3 DNA is kept; its 48 bases are in frame from base 1. The rearrangement joined TRBV3-1 (or the pseudogene TRBV3-2) to TRBJ2-2; TRBD2 agrees with 7 junctional bases. The TCR originated in an adult who received the AZD1222 COVID-19 vaccine. The sample was peripheral blood, taken 28 days after the second AZD1222 dose. The DNA sequence is given as TGTGCCAGCAGCCAAGATTGGGGGGGGAACACCGGGGAGCTGTTTTTT. It specifies CASSQDWGGNTGELFF.